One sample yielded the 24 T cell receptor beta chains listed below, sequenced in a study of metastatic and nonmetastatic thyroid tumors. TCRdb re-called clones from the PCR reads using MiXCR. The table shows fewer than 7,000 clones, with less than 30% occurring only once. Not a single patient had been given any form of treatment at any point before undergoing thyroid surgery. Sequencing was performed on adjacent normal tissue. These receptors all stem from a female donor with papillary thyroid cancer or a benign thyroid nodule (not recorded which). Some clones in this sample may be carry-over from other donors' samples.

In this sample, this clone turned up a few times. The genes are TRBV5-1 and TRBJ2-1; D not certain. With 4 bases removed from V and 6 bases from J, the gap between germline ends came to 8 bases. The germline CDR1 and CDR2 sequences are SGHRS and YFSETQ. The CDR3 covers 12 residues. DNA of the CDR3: TGCGCCAGCAGCCGAGAAGGCAATGAGCAGTTCTTC. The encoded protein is CASSREGNEQFF.

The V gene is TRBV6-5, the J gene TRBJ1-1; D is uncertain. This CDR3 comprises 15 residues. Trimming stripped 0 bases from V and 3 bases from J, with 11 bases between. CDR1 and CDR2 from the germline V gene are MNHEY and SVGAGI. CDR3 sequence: CASSYSTPWDTEAFF. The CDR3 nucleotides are TGTGCCAGCAGTTACTCGACTCCGTGGGACACTGAAGCTTTCTTT.

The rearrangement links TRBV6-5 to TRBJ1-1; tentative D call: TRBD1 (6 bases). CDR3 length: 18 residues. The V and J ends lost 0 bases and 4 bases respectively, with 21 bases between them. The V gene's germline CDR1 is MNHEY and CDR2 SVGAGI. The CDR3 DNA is TGTGCCAGCAGTTACTCGGACCCGATTAACAGGGTCTCCACTGAAGCTTTCTTT. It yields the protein CASSYSDPINRVSTEAFF.

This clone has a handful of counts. In nucleotides, the CDR3 is TGTGCCAGCAGTTCCAGGGTTAGCTACGAGCAGTACTTC. Residues: CASSSRVSYEQYF. The genes are TRBV28 and TRBJ2-7, with TRBD1 as a possible D gene (5 bases). Germline lookup yields CDR1 MDHEN and CDR2 SYDVKM. V lost 4 bases and J lost 3, with 10 bases in between. The CDR3 consists of 13 residues.

CDR3 coding DNA: TGTGCCAGCGTGGCAGTATACAATGAGCAGTTCTTC. Its translation: CASVAVYNEQFF. The gene calls are TRBV27 and TRBJ2-1; D is uncertain. The V end was cut by 8 bases, the J end by 4 bases, with 9 bases between. The CDR3 sequence is 12 residues long. Germline lookup yields CDR1 MNHEY and CDR2 SMNVEV (reference sequence).

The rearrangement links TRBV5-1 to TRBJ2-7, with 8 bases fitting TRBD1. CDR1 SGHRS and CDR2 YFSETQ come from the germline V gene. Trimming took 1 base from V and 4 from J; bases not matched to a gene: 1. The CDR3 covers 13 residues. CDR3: CASSLNRGYEQYF. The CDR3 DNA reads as TGCGCCAGCAGCTTGAACAGGGGGTACGAGCAGTACTTC.

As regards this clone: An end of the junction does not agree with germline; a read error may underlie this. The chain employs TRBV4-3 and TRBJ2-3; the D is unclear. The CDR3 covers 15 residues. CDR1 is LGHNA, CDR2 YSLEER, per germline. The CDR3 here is CARSQQSWRKVTQNF. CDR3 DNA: TGCGCCAGAAGCCAGCAATCCTGGCGAAAGGTTACGCAGAATTTT.

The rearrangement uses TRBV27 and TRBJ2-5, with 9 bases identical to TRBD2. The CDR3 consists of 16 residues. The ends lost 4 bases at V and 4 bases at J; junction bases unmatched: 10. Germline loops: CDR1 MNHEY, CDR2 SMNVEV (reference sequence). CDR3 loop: CASSWATSGELETQYF. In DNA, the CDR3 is TGTGCCAGCAGTTGGGCGACTAGCGGTGAGCTAGAGACCCAGTACTTC.

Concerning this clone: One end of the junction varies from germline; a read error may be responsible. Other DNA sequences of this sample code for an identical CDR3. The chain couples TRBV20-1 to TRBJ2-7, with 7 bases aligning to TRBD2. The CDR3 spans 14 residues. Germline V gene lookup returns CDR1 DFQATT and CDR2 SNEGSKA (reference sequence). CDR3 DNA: TGCAGCGCTAGAGATGGAGCGGGAAAGAACGAGCAGTACTTC. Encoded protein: CSARDGAGKNEQYF.

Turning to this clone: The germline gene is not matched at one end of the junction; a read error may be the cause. CDR3 bases: TGTGCCAGCTGCGTCCAGGCTCGCACTGAGCAGTTCTTC. Encoded protein: CASCVQARTEQFF. The J gene is TRBJ2-1, the V gene TRBV9; D is unresolved. Germline CDR1 reads SGDLS; CDR2 reads YYNGEE. This CDR3 has 13 residues.

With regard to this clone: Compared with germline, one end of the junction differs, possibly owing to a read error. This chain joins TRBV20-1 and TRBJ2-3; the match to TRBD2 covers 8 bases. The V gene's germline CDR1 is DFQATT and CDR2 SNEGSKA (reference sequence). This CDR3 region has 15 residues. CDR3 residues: CSASPAGVFTDSHYF. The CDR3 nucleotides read TGCAGTGCTTCACCAGCGGGAGTTTTCACAGATTCGCATTATTTT.

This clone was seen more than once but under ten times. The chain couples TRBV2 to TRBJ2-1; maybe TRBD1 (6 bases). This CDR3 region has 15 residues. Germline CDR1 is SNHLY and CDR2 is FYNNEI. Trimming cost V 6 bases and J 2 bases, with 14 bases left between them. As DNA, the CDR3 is TGTGCCAGCAGACAGAGGGCAGGGGCCTACAATGAGCAGTTCTTC. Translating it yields CASRQRAGAYNEQFF.

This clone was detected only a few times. CDR3 coding DNA: TGTGCCATCAGTCCGGGACCGCCAGCCTACGAGCAGTACTTC. It codes for CAISPGPPAYEQYF. The V and J genes are TRBV10-3 and TRBJ2-7; TRBD1 or TRBD2 may be the D gene (5 bases each). The germline V gene encodes CDR1 ENHRY and CDR2 SYGVKD. The CDR3 is 14 amino acids. V dropped 5 bases and J dropped 2 bases, with 13 bases sitting between them.

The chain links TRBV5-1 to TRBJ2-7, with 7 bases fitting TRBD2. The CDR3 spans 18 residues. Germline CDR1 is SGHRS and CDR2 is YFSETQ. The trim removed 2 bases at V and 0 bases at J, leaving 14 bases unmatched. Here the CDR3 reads CASSLRTLAAVDSYEQYF. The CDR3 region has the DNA TGCGCCAGCAGCTTACGAACGCTAGCGGCAGTCGACTCCTACGAGCAGTACTTC. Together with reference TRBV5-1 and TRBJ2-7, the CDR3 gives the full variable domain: KAGVTQTPRYLIKTRGQQVTLSCSPISGHRSVSWYQQTPGQGLQFLFEYFSETQRNKGNFPGRFSGRQFSNSRSEMNVSTLELGDSALYLCASSLRTLAAVDSYEQYFGPGTRLTVT.

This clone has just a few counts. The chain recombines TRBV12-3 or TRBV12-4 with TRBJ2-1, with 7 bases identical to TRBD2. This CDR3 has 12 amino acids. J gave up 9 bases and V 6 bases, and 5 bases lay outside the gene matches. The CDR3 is CASRERGVEQFF. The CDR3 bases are TGTGCCAGCAGGGAACGGGGGGTTGAGCAGTTCTTC.

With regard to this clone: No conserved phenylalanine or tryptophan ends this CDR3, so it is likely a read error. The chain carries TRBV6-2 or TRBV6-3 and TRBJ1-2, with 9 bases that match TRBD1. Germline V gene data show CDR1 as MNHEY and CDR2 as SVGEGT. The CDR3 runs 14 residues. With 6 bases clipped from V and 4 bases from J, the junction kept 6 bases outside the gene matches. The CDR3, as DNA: TGTGCCAGCAGCTGGGACAGGGCCCCCTATGGCTACACCTCC. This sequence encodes CASSWDRAPYGYTS.

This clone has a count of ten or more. CDR3 region: CASSLADTQYF. CDR3 bases: TGTGCCAGCAGCTTGGCAGATACGCAGTATTTT. The V and J genes are TRBV5-4 and TRBJ2-3; D uncertain. Germline CDR1 is SGHNT and CDR2 is YYREEE (reference sequence). The V and J ends lost 0 bases and 4 bases respectively, with 0 bases between them. The CDR3 consists of 11 residues.

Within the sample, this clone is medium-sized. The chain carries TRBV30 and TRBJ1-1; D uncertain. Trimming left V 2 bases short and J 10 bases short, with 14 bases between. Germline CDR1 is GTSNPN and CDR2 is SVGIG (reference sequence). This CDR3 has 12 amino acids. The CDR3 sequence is CAWSPGEGPAFF. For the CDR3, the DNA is TGTGCCTGGAGTCCCGGTGAAGGGCCAGCTTTCTTT.

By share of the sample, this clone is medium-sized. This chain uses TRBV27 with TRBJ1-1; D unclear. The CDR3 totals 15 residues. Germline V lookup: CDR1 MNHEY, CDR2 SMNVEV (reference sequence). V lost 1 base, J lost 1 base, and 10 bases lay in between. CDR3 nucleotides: TGTGCCAGCAGTTTATTGCGACACCCGAACACTGAAGCTTTCTTT. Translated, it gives CASSLLRHPNTEAFF.

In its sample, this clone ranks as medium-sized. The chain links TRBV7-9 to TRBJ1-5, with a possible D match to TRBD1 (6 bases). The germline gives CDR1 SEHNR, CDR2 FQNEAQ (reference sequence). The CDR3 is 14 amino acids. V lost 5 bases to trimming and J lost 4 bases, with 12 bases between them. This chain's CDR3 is CASSPYTGNQPQHF. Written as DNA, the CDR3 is TGTGCCAGCAGCCCTTATACAGGGAATCAGCCCCAGCATTTT.

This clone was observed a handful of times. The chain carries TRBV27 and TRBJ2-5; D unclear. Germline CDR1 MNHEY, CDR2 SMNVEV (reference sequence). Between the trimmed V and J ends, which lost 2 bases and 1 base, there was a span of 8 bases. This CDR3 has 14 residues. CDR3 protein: CASSLIASQETQYF. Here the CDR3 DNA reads TGTGCCAGCAGTTTAATAGCAAGCCAAGAGACCCAGTACTTC.

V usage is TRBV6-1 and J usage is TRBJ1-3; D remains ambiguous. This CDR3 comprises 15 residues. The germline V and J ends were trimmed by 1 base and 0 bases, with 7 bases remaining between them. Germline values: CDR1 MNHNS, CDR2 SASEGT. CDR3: CASSEETYSGNTIYF. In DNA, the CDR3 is TGTGCCAGCAGTGAAGAAACATACTCTGGAAACACCATATATTTT.

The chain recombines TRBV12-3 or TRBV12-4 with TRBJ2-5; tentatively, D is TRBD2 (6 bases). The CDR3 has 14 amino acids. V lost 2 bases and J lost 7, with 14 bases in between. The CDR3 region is CASSLFSLGGTQYF. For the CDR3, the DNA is TGTGCCAGCAGTTTATTCTCTCTCGGGGGGACCCAGTACTTC.

CDR3 coding DNA: TGTGCCAGCAAACATAAGGACAGTCTCCACAATCAGCCCCAGCATTTT. It codes for CASKHKDSLHNQPQHF. The chain recombines TRBV28 with TRBJ1-5, with D tentatively TRBD1 (6 bases). CDR3 length: 16 amino acids. Germline-derived CDR1 and CDR2 are MDHEN and SYDVKM. The germline V and J ends were trimmed by 7 bases and 3 bases, with 19 bases remaining between them.